Shown below are 20 T cell receptor beta chains from a single sample sequenced in a study of blood T cells in healthy people across ages. A J-beta primer mix and a sample-barcoded 5' primer were used in a second PCR of roughly 6 to 11 cycles. Using its own MiXCR run on the 5' RACE reads, TCRdb lists one record per CDR3 protein. Counted here are fewer than 750,000 distinct CDR3 sequences, 47% occurring once; the ten biggest clones make up just under 25%. The sample comprised blood. These receptors were taken from an elderly man in good health.

The rearrangement uses TRBV7-2 and TRBJ1-5; D might be TRBD1 (5 bases). CDR1 and CDR2 from the germline V gene are SGHTA and FQGNSA. The CDR3 totals 13 residues. V gave up 5 bases and J gave up 13 bases, with 18 bases separating them. The CDR3 reads CASSPDSRAGQHF. CDR3 sequence (DNA): TGTGCCAGCAGCCCAGACTCCAGGGCGGGGCAGCATTTT. Complete variable domain (other parts from reference TRBV7-2 and TRBJ1-5): GAGVSQSPSNKVTEKGKDVELRCDPISGHTALYWYRQSLGQGLEFLIYFQGNSAPDKSGLPSDRFSAERTGGSVSTLTIQRTQQEDSAVYLCASSPDSRAGQHFGDGTRLSIL.

The V call is TRBV9, the J call TRBJ2-5, with D perhaps matching TRBD1 (6 bases). Germline CDR1 and CDR2: SGDLS and YYNGEE. V lost 1 base and J 5 bases, leaving 15 bases between the germline ends. CDR3 size: 15 residues. In nucleotides, the CDR3 is TGTGCCAGCAGCGTATTCGGGACACCTGGGGAGACCCAGTACTTC. It translates to CASSVFGTPGETQYF. The full variable domain, rest sourced from reference TRBV9 and TRBJ2-5, is DSGVTQTPKHLITATGQRVTLRCSPRSGDLSVYWYQQSLDQGLQFLIQYYNGEERAKGNILERFSAQQFPDLHSELNLSSLELGDSALYFCASSVFGTPGETQYFGPGTRLLVL.

This clonotype was found many times. The chain is built from TRBV4-1 and TRBJ2-4, with TRBD1 identical over 9 bases. Germline loops: CDR1 MGHRA, CDR2 YSYEKL. The ends lost 7 bases at V and 7 bases at J; junction bases unmatched: 5. The CDR3 extends over 13 amino acids. The CDR3 nucleotides are TGCGCCAGCAAACGGACAGGGGCTAACATTCAGTACTTC. This gives the protein CASKRTGANIQYF.

This sequence joins TRBV29-1 and TRBJ2-5, with TRBD1 matching over 7 bases. CDR3 length: 14 residues. V shed 4 bases and J 3 bases; nucleotides not matched to a gene: 8. CDR1 is SQVTM and CDR2 is ANQGSEA in the germline V gene. CDR3 in amino acids: CSVGIDRAEETQYF. The CDR3 DNA follows: TGCAGCGTTGGGATTGACAGGGCTGAAGAGACCCAGTACTTC.

There are a few counts of this clonotype. CDR3 sequence (DNA): TGTGCCAGCAGCTTATCCCCAGGGGGGGACAATGAGCAGTTCTTC. It codes for CASSLSPGGDNEQFF. This rearrangement joins TRBV7-2 to TRBJ2-1; perhaps D is TRBD1 or TRBD2 (7 bases each). Trimming removed 2 bases from V and 5 bases from J, with 13 bases in between. Germline CDR1 reads SGHTA; CDR2 reads FQGNSA. This CDR3 is built from 15 residues.

This chain links TRBV7-2 with TRBJ2-1, with 11 bases fitting TRBD2. Germline CDR1 SGHTA, CDR2 FQGNSA. After removal of 2 bases from V and 8 bases from J, the junction contained 8 bases not matched to a gene. The CDR3 loop spans 16 amino acids. The CDR3 here is CASSLIAGGRSDEQFF. The CDR3 DNA reads as TGTGCCAGCAGCTTAATAGCGGGAGGGAGGAGTGATGAGCAGTTCTTC. The variable domain in full, completed from reference TRBV7-2 and TRBJ2-1, reads GAGVSQSPSNKVTEKGKDVELRCDPISGHTALYWYRQSLGQGLEFLIYFQGNSAPDKSGLPSDRFSAERTGGSVSTLTIQRTQQEDSAVYLCASSLIAGGRSDEQFFGPGTRLTVL.

In its sample, this clonotype was seen a few times. V gene TRBV10-3 combines with J gene TRBJ1-2; D perhaps matches TRBD1 (5 bases). The V end was cut by 4 bases, the J end by 2 bases, with 11 bases between. Looked up from germline, CDR1 is ENHRY and CDR2 is SYGVKD. The CDR3 contains 14 residues. In nucleotides, the CDR3 is TGTGCCATCAGTGGGGGCACGCAGAACTATGGCTACACCTTC. It codes for CAISGGTQNYGYTF.

This CDR3 is CASSRQETGTHGIQYF. CDR3 bases: TGTGCCAGCAGTCGGCAAGAAACAGGGACCCACGGCATTCAGTACTTC. The V and J genes are TRBV6-2 or TRBV6-3 and TRBJ2-4; a possible D gene is TRBD1 (6 bases). V lost 5 bases to trimming and J lost 9 bases, with 23 bases between them. The CDR3 sequence is 16 residues long. CDR1 is MNHEY, CDR2 SVGEGT, per germline.

This clonotype has a handful of counts. V usage is TRBV7-3 and J usage is TRBJ1-6; D is ambiguous. Germline V gene sequence: CDR1 SGHTA, CDR2 FQGTGA. Trimming removed 1 base from V and 3 bases from J, with 7 bases in between. The CDR3 consists of 15 residues. The chain's CDR3 is CASSLRGNYNSPLHF. Here the CDR3 DNA reads TGTGCCAGCAGCTTAAGAGGCAACTATAATTCACCCCTCCACTTT.

This clonotype was counted between two and nine times. CDR3 loop: CASTMAGGPSYNEQFF. DNA of the CDR3: TGTGCCAGCACCATGGCGGGAGGGCCCTCCTACAATGAGCAGTTCTTC. This sequence joins TRBV6-2 or TRBV6-3 and TRBJ2-1, with 9 bases aligning to TRBD2. Germline-derived CDR1 and CDR2 are MNHEY and SVGEGT. CDR3 length equals 16 residues. V shed 7 bases and J 0 bases; nucleotides not matched to a gene: 7.

This sequence joins TRBV12-3 or TRBV12-4 and TRBJ2-7; weak D call: TRBD2 (5 bases). Trimming left V 0 bases short and J 9 bases short, with 15 bases between. CDR3 size: 14 residues. The CDR3: CASSLAPIPSGQYF. The CDR3 DNA reads as TGTGCCAGCAGTTTAGCGCCGATCCCGAGCGGGCAGTACTTC.

The chain has TRBV7-2 and TRBJ2-5, with TRBD2 identical over 7 bases. V was pared by 3 bases and J by 5 bases, with 9 bases of the junction left unmatched. This CDR3 is 15 amino acids long. Germline-derived CDR1 and CDR2 are SGHTA and FQGNSA. The CDR3, as DNA: TGTGCCAGCAGCTTCAATGCGGGAGCGGGCGAGACCCAGTACTTC. Its translation is CASSFNAGAGETQYF.

The chain employs TRBV5-1 and TRBJ2-5, with D perhaps being TRBD1 or TRBD2 (5 bases each). Germline CDR1 and CDR2: SGHRS and YFSETQ. V lost 0 bases and J lost 6, with 12 bases in between. The CDR3 is 14 residues long. CDR3 in DNA: TGCGCCAGCAGCTTGGATGGGGGAATTAAGACCCAGTACTTC. Protein: CASSLDGGIKTQYF.

The rearrangement joins TRBV30 to TRBJ2-7, with a tentative D call TRBD1 (6 bases). The CDR3 sequence is 13 residues long. Germline lookup yields CDR1 GTSNPN and CDR2 SVGIG (reference sequence). With 0 bases removed from V and 2 bases from J, the gap between germline ends came to 8 bases. The CDR3 sequence is CAWSVGGPYEQYF. As DNA, the CDR3 is TGTGCCTGGAGTGTAGGGGGACCCTACGAGCAGTACTTC.

CDR3 residues: CASSLNPGSYNEQYF. Here the CDR3 DNA reads TGTGCCAGCAGCTTAAATCCAGGCTCCTACAATGAGCAGTACTTC. The chain uses TRBV7-3 and TRBJ2-5; D is unresolved. CDR1 and CDR2 from the germline V gene are SGHTA and FQGTGA. The ends were cut back, 1 base at V and 11 bases at J, with 20 bases in the middle. This CDR3 is built from 15 residues.

The chain couples TRBV29-1 to TRBJ2-1, with TRBD1 as a possible D gene (5 bases). Trimming left V 1 base short and J 6 bases short, with 19 bases between. Germline values: CDR1 SQVTM, CDR2 ANQGSEA. The CDR3 is 16 amino acids. The CDR3 bases are TGCAGCGTTGAAGTCTTAGGGGTCGGGCCTGGCAATGAGCAGTTCTTC. Translation gives CSVEVLGVGPGNEQFF.

This chain uses TRBV28 with TRBJ2-5; 11 bases are shared with TRBD2. This CDR3 has 18 residues. Germline V CDR1 and CDR2: MDHEN, SYDVKM. J gave up 4 bases and V 7 bases, and 17 bases lay outside the gene matches. DNA for the CDR3: TGTGCCAGCACCTCGCCTAGCGGGAGGTATCTTGTTAGAGAGACCCAGTACTTC. This encodes CASTSPSGRYLVRETQYF.

This sequence joins TRBV28 and TRBJ1-2; 7 bases agree with TRBD1. CDR3 length equals 14 residues. V dropped 5 bases and J dropped 11; count of bases not matched to a gene: 14. CDR1 is MDHEN and CDR2 is SYDVKM in the germline V gene. The CDR3 protein is CASSLKDRPGGYTF. CDR3 DNA sequence: TGTGCCAGCAGTCTGAAGGACAGGCCGGGGGGGTACACCTTC.

This chain uses TRBV7-2 with TRBJ2-5; 9 bases are shared with TRBD1. The germline CDR1 and CDR2 sequences are SGHTA and FQGNSA. The V and J ends lost 0 bases and 1 base, in that order; junction bases with no gene match: 3. There are 16 residues in the CDR3. DNA of the CDR3: TGTGCCAGCAGCTTAGCCTCGACAGGGGGCCAAGAGACCCAGTACTTC. Translating it yields CASSLASTGGQETQYF.

The V gene is TRBV6-5, the J gene TRBJ2-7; 8 bases match TRBD1. V lost 0 bases, J lost 1 base, and 2 bases stayed unmatched. The CDR3 sequence is 15 residues long. The germline CDR1 and CDR2 sequences are MNHEY and SVGAGI. CDR3 DNA sequence: TGTGCCAGCAGTTACTCAACAGGGGGGTCCTACGAGCAGTACTTC. Encoded protein: CASSYSTGGSYEQYF.